Shown below are 12 T cell receptor beta chains from a single sample sequenced in a study of blood T cells in healthy people across ages. Using a J-beta primer mix together with a sample-barcoded 5' primer, a second PCR was run for about 6 to 12 cycles. TCRdb independently ran MiXCR on the 5' RACE reads; one entry per CDR3 protein. Found here are around 500,000 distinct CDR3 sequences, around 48% of them singletons; the top ten hold about 26%. Sequenced material: blood. The receptors derive from a man older than 75 in good health.

This clonotype was seen a handful of times. The chain carries TRBV5-5 and TRBJ1-2; no reliable D call. V was shortened by 4 bases and J by 6 bases, with 13 bases between the two germline ends. Germline assignment: CDR1 SGHKS and CDR2 YYEKEE (reference sequence). This CDR3 is 13 amino acids long. CDR3 in amino acids: CASSPSWGNGYTF. The CDR3 nucleotides read TGTGCCAGCAGCCCCAGTTGGGGAAATGGCTACACCTTC.

The rearrangement uses TRBV24-1 and TRBJ1-1, with 10 positions matching TRBD1. CDR3 length: 16 amino acids. After removal of 3 bases from V and 3 bases from J, the junction contained 6 bases not matched to a gene. Germline CDR1 and CDR2: KGHDR and SFDVKD. CDR3 nucleotide sequence: TGTGCCACCAGTGATCCGAGACAGGGGGCGGACACTGAAGCTTTCTTT. Its protein is CATSDPRQGADTEAFF.

V usage is TRBV7-2 and J usage is TRBJ2-5, with TRBD2 matching 10 bases. Germline CDR1 reads SGHTA; CDR2 reads FQGNSA. The CDR3 is made up of 13 amino acids. The CDR3 sequence: CAGSGGGQETQYF. CDR3 coding DNA: TGTGCTGGGAGCGGGGGGGGGCAAGAGACCCAGTACTTC.

The V gene is TRBV21-1, the J gene TRBJ2-3; the table's D call, TRBD1, was not checked against the DNA. TRBV21-1 is assigned pseudogene status. The CDR3 has 20 amino acids. CDR3 nucleotides: TGTGCCAGCACCACTCCCATGAGGGCTGACAGGAGGTACCGCACAGATACGCAGTATTTT. Its translation: CASTTPMRADRRYRTDTQYF.

The chain joins TRBV20-1 to TRBJ2-3; 8 positions agree with TRBD1. Germline V CDR1 and CDR2: DFQATT, SNEGSKA (reference sequence). J was trimmed by 1 base and V by 6 bases; bases with no gene match: 6. The CDR3 consists of 14 residues. CDR3 amino acids: CSATDRGGTDTQYF. CDR3 nucleotides: TGCAGTGCAACCGACAGGGGAGGCACAGATACGCAGTATTTT.

This chain uses TRBV7-2 with TRBJ2-1, with TRBD2 as a possible D gene (5 bases). The CDR3 runs to 15 residues. Trimming left V 6 bases short and J 7 bases short, with 19 bases between. CDR1 is SGHTA, CDR2 FQGNSA, per germline. The CDR3 here is CASSNSANGGNEQFF. As DNA, the CDR3 is TGTGCCAGCAGTAATAGCGCTAATGGCGGGAATGAGCAGTTCTTC.

This clonotype appeared a single time. V and J are TRBV4-3 and TRBJ1-5; tentatively, D is TRBD1 (5 bases). Looked up from germline, CDR1 is LGHNA and CDR2 is YSLEER. CDR3 length equals 15 residues. The V end lost 1 base, the J end lost 4 bases, and 11 bases lay between the germline ends. CDR3 residues: CASSQARGINQPQHF. The CDR3 nucleotides are TGCGCCAGCAGCCAAGCTAGGGGCATAAATCAGCCCCAGCATTTT.

This clonotype has at least ten counts. The J gene is TRBJ2-3, the V gene TRBV6-5, with 9 bases matching TRBD2. The germline CDR1 and CDR2 sequences are MNHEY and SVGAGI. This CDR3 comprises 13 residues. Trimming cost V 6 bases and J 7 bases; bases outside gene matches: 5. The CDR3 sequence: CASRLGLANTQYF. As DNA, the CDR3 is TGTGCCAGCAGATTGGGACTAGCTAATACGCAGTATTTT.

The chain carries TRBV6-2 or TRBV6-3 and TRBJ1-2; 8 bases match TRBD1. The junction had 3 bases not matched to a gene; V was cut back by 2 bases and J by 4 bases. Germline V lookup: CDR1 MNHEY, CDR2 SVGEGT. The CDR3 covers 14 residues. CDR3 DNA: TGTGCCAGCAGTTACGGGACAGGACGCTATGGCTACACCTTC. It translates to CASSYGTGRYGYTF.

This chain links TRBV7-2 with TRBJ2-7, with 8 nucleotides matching TRBD1. The CDR3 covers 14 residues. Germline V gives CDR1 SGHTA, CDR2 FQGNSA. J was trimmed by 0 bases and V by 10 bases; bases with no gene match: 8. CDR3 in amino acids: CATRQGQASYEQYF. For the CDR3, the DNA is TGTGCCACTCGCCAGGGACAGGCCTCCTACGAGCAGTACTTC.

This clonotype was counted between two and nine times. The chain recombines TRBV9 with TRBJ2-3; no firm D call. The CDR3 runs 14 residues. CDR1 and CDR2 from the germline V gene are SGDLS and YYNGEE. V was pared by 4 bases and J by 6 bases, with 15 bases between. The CDR3 loop is CASSPRPKTDTQYF. The CDR3 DNA sequence: TGTGCCAGCAGCCCGAGACCCAAGACGGATACGCAGTATTTT.

This clonotype turned up a few times. The chain employs TRBV20-1 and TRBJ2-5; 7 bases map to TRBD2. The DNA end is a closer match to TRBJ2-7, so the J assignment may be wrong. The length of the CDR3 is 14 residues. Germline V CDR1 and CDR2: DFQATT, SNEGSKA (reference sequence). The DNA of the CDR3 is TGCAGTGCTCGATTCGCGGGAGTCGGCTACGAGCAGTACTTC. Amino acid sequence: CSARFAGVGYEQYF.